A single sample is the source of the 14 T cell receptor beta chains below, sequenced in a study of shared clonotypes between healthy human individuals. Sequencing used immunoSEQ multiplex PCR; TCRdb keeps in-frame clones, though not all of them. The sample shows 550,000 to 850,000 clones, about 74% of them seen only once. Sequencing used memory CD4+ T cells sorted from blood. Subset: CD45RA-negative fraction. These receptors came from a woman aged 25-40 years in good health.

Here the CDR3 DNA reads TGCGCCAGCAGGGTACCAAACAGGGGGTGTCAGCCCCAGCATTTT. Protein sequence: CASRVPNRGCQPQHF. The V call is TRBV10-1, the J call TRBJ1-5; 8 nucleotides align to TRBD1. The J segment lost 6 bases and the V segment lost 6 bases, leaving 10 bases of the junction unmatched. The germline V gene encodes CDR1 WNHNN and CDR2 SYGVQD (reference sequence). The CDR3 length is 15 residues.

The gene calls are TRBV29-1 and TRBJ2-7, with 11 bases fitting TRBD1. This CDR3 has 15 amino acids. The V segment lost 5 bases and the J segment 7 bases; nucleotides outside the gene matches: 13. Germline V gene data show CDR1 as SQVTM and CDR2 as ANQGSEA. CDR3 residues: CSVSGTGGSFGEQYF. In DNA form, the CDR3 reads TGCAGCGTTAGTGGGACAGGGGGGAGCTTCGGGGAGCAGTACTTC.

The CDR3 DNA follows: TGTGCCAGCAGACAGGGAAAGAACACTGAAGCTTTCTTT. As protein: CASRQGKNTEAFF. The chain links TRBV6-6 to TRBJ1-1; weak D call: TRBD1 (6 bases). Germline assignment: CDR1 MNHNY and CDR2 SVGAGI (reference sequence). Trimming pared 6 bases from V and 1 base from J, leaving 9 bases between. The CDR3 is made up of 13 amino acids.

The rearrangement joins TRBV19 to TRBJ1-5, with TRBD1 matching 7 bases. Trimming took 5 bases from V and 5 from J; bases not matched to a gene: 9. This CDR3 region has 15 residues. Germline CDR1 and CDR2: LNHDA and SQIVND (reference sequence). DNA for the CDR3: TGTGCCAGTAGTCTCGGGACAGTAGAATATCAGCCCCAGCATTTT. Amino acids: CASSLGTVEYQPQHF.

The gene calls are TRBV11-1 and TRBJ2-3, with no clear D. Germline CDR1 and CDR2: SGHAT and FQDESV (reference sequence). Trimming left V 0 bases short and J 4 bases short, with 5 bases between. This CDR3 has 13 residues. CDR3 coding DNA: TGTGCCAGCAGCTTAGCGGGCCCAGATACGCAGTATTTT. The encoded protein is CASSLAGPDTQYF.

This chain's CDR3 is CAIRDRGPEAFF. The CDR3 DNA reads as TGTGCCATCAGGGACAGGGGGCCTGAAGCTTTCTTT. The chain carries TRBV10-3 and TRBJ1-1; the match to TRBD1 covers 11 bases. The CDR3 loop spans 12 amino acids. V was clipped by 6 bases and J by 6 bases; unmatched bases: 0. The germline gives CDR1 ENHRY, CDR2 SYGVKD.

Concerning this clone: An end of the junction differs from the germline gene, which may be a read error. This chain connects TRBV28 to TRBJ2-1; 11 bases align to TRBD2. CDR1 is MDHEN, CDR2 SYDVKM, per germline. CDR3 length equals 15 residues. DNA of the CDR3: TGTGCCAGCAGCTTATTAGCGGGAGGGCCCCATGAGCAGTTCTTC. Translation: CASSLLAGGPHEQFF.

This chain links TRBV28 with TRBJ2-7; D not resolved. The CDR3 is 14 amino acids. Germline V gene lookup returns CDR1 MDHEN and CDR2 SYDVKM. V was trimmed by 8 bases and J by 0 bases, leaving 14 bases between them. For the CDR3, the DNA is TGTGCCAGCCAGCCGGGTGGAAGCTCCTACGAGCAGTACTTC. Amino acids: CASQPGGSSYEQYF.

This chain connects TRBV2 to TRBJ1-4; D is ambiguous. Trimming left V 6 bases short and J 8 bases short, with 16 bases between. The CDR3 is 14 amino acids. The germline V gene encodes CDR1 SNHLY and CDR2 FYNNEI. CDR3: CASRRVLSGEKLFF. The CDR3 DNA reads as TGTGCCAGCAGGAGAGTCCTAAGCGGGGAAAAACTGTTTTTT.

This clone turned up a few times. The CDR3 nucleotides read TGTGCCAGCAGCGTAGGGGCAGGGCGGTTCACCGGGGAGCTGTTTTTT. Protein: CASSVGAGRFTGELFF. The chain has TRBV9 and TRBJ2-2; D might be TRBD1 (5 bases). This CDR3 is built from 16 residues. The V end was cut by 0 bases, the J end by 4 bases, with 13 bases between. The germline V gene has CDR1 SGDLS and CDR2 YYNGEE.

V and J are TRBV5-8 and TRBJ2-5; 10 bases agree with TRBD1. Looked up from germline, CDR1 is SGHTS and CDR2 is YDEGEE. With V trimmed by 5 bases and J by 5 bases, 9 bases remained unmatched. CDR3 length: 15 residues. CDR3 region: CASSRRDRGVETQYF. The CDR3 DNA reads TGTGCCAGCAGTCGCCGGGACAGGGGAGTGGAGACCCAGTACTTC.

The chain carries TRBV7-2 and TRBJ1-4; no firm D call. V was trimmed by 5 bases and J by 7 bases, leaving 17 bases between them. CDR3 length equals 15 residues. The germline V gene has CDR1 SGHTA and CDR2 FQGNSA. The CDR3 reads CASSTNPLVGEKLFF. The CDR3 DNA is TGTGCCAGCAGCACCAATCCTCTGGTTGGTGAAAAACTGTTTTTT.

In DNA form, the CDR3 reads TGTGCCAGCAGCTTACAGGGTAAAGCTAATGAAAAACTGTTTTTT. As protein: CASSLQGKANEKLFF. The V gene is TRBV7-9, the J gene TRBJ1-4, with D maybe TRBD1 (5 bases). The CDR3 runs 15 residues. V was trimmed by 2 bases and J by 3 bases, leaving 10 bases between them. Germline-derived CDR1 and CDR2 are SEHNR and FQNEAQ (reference sequence).

This chain joins TRBV18 and TRBJ1-1; no firm D call. Germline loops: CDR1 KGHSH, CDR2 LQKENI. CDR3 length: 16 amino acids. The germline V and J ends were trimmed by 1 base and 0 bases, with 12 bases remaining between them. The CDR3 reads CASSPRANQVNTEAFF. CDR3 DNA sequence: TGTGCCAGCTCACCACGGGCGAACCAGGTGAACACTGAAGCTTTCTTT.